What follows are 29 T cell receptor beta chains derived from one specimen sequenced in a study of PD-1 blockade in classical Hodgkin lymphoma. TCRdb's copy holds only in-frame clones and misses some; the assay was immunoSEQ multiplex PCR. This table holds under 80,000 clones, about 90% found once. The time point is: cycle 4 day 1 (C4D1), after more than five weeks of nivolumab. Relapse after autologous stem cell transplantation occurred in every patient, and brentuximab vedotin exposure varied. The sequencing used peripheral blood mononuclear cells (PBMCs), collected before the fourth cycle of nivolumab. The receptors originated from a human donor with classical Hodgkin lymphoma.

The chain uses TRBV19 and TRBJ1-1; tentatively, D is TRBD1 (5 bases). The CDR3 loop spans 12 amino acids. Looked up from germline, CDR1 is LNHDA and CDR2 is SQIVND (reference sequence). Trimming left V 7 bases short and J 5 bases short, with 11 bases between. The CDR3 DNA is TGTGCCAGTATCGGGGGGTGGACTGAAGCTTTCTTT. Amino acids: CASIGGWTEAFF.

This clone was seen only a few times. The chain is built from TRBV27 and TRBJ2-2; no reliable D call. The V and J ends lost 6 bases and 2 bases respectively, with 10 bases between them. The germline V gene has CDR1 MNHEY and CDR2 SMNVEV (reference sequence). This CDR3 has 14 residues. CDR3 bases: TGTGCCAGCAGACAGACGTTTAACACCGGGGAGCTGTTTTTT. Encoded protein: CASRQTFNTGELFF.

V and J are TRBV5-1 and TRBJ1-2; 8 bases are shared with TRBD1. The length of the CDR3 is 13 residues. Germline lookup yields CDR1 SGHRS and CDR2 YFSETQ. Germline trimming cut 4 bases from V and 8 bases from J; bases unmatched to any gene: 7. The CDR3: CASSQDRVWGYTF. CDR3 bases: TGCGCCAGCAGCCAGGACAGGGTGTGGGGCTACACCTTC. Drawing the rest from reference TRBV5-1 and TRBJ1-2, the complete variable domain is KAGVTQTPRYLIKTRGQQVTLSCSPISGHRSVSWYQQTPGQGLQFLFEYFSETQRNKGNFPGRFSGRQFSNSRSEMNVSTLELGDSALYLCASSQDRVWGYTFGSGTRLTVV.

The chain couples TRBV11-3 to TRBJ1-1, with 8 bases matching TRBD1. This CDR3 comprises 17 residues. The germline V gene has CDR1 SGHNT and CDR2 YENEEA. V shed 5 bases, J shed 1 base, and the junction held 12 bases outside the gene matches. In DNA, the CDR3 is TGTGCCAGCAGCCTATCGAGGATGGGACAGGCGAACACTGAAGCTTTCTTT. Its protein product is CASSLSRMGQANTEAFF.

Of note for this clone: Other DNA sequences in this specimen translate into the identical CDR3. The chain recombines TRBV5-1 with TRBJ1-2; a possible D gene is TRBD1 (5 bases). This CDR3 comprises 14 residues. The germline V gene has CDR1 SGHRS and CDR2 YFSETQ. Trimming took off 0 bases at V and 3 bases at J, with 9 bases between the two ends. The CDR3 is CASSLGQGDYGYTF. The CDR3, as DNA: TGCGCCAGCAGCTTGGGTCAGGGAGACTATGGCTACACCTTC.

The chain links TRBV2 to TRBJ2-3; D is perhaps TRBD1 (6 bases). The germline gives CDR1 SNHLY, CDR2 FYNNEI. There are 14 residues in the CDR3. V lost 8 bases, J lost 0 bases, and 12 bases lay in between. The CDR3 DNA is TGTGCCAGCGCGAGGACAGCTAGCACAGATACGCAGTATTTT. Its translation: CASARTASTDTQYF.

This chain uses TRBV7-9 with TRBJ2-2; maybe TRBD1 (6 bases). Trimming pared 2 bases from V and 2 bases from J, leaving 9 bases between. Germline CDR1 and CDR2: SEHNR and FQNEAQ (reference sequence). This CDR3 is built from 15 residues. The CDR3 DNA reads TGTGCCAGCAGCTTACAAGGGGGAAACACCGGGGAGCTGTTTTTT. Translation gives CASSLQGGNTGELFF.

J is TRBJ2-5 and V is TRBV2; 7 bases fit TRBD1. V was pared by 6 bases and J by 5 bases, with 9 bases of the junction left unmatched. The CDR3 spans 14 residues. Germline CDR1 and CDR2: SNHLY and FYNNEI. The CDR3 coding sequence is TGTGCCAGCAGGGGGACAGCATCGAGGGAGACCCAGTACTTC. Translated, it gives CASRGTASRETQYF. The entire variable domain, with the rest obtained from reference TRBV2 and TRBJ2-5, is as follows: EPEVTQTPSHQVTQMGQEVILRCVPISNHLYFYWYRQILGQKVEFLVSFYNNEISEKSEIFDDQFSVERPDGSNFTLKIRSTKLEDSAMYFCASRGTASRETQYFGPGTRLLVL.

The CDR3 DNA is TGCGCCAGCAGCTTGGCCAACCAAGAGACCCAGTACTTC. This translates into CASSLANQETQYF. The chain links TRBV5-1 to TRBJ2-5; no reliable D call. The CDR3 extends over 13 amino acids. Germline CDR1 and CDR2: SGHRS and YFSETQ. The ends were cut back, 0 bases at V and 0 bases at J, with 3 bases in the middle.

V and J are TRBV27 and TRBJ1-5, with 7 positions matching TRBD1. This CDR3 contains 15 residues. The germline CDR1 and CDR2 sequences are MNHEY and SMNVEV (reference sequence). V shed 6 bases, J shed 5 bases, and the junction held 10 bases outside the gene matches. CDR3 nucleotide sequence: TGTGCCAGCAGGTCTGAGGGGGCCTTTCATCAGCCCCAGCATTTT. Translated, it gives CASRSEGAFHQPQHF.

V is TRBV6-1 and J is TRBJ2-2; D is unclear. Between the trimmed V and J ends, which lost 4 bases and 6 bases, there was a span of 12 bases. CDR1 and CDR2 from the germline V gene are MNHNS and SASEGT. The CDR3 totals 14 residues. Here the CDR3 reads CASSVRQGPGELFF. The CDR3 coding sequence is TGTGCCAGCAGTGTTCGACAAGGGCCCGGGGAGCTGTTTTTT.

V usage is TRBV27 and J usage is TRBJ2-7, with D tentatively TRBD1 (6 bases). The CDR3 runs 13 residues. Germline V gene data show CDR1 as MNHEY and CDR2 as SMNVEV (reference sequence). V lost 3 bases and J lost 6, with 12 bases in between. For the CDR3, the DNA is TGTGCCAGCAGTTTTGGGACACCCCTCGAGCAGTACTTC. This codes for CASSFGTPLEQYF.

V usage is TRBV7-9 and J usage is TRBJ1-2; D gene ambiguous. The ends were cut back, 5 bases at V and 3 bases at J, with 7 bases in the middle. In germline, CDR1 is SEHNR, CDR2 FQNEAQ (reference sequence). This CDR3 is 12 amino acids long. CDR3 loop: CASSHTDYGYTF. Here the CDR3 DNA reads TGTGCCAGCAGCCACACGGACTATGGCTACACCTTC.

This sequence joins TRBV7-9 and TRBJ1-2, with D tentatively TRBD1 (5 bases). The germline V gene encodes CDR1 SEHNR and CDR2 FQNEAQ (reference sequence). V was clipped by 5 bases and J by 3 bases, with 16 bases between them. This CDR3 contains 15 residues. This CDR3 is CASSTPGGGHYGYTF. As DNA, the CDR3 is TGTGCCAGCAGCACACCCGGCGGGGGTCACTATGGCTACACCTTC.

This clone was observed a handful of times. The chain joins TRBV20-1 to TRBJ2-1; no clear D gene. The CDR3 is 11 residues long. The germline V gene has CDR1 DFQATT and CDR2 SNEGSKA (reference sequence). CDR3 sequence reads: CSKAINNEQFF. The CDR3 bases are TGCTCAAAGGCGATTAACAATGAGCAGTTCTTC.

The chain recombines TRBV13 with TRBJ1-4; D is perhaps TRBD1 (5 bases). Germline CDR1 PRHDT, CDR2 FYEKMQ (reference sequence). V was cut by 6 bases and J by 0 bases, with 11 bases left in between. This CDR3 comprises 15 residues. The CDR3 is CASSPVGATNEKLFF. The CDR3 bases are TGTGCCAGCAGTCCCGTGGGGGCAACTAATGAAAAACTGTTTTTT.

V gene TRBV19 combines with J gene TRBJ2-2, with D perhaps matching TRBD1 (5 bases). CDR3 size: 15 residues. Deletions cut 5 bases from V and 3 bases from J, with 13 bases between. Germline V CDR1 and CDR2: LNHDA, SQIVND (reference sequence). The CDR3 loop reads CASSRQGLDTGELFF. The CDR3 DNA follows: TGTGCCAGTAGTCGGCAGGGATTAGACACCGGGGAGCTGTTTTTT.

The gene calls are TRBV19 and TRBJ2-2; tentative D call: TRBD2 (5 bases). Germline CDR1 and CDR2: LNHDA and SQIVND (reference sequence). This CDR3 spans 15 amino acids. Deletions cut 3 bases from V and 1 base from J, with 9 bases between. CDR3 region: CASSINGGNTGELFF. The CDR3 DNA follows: TGTGCCAGTAGTATCAATGGAGGGAACACCGGGGAGCTGTTTTTT.

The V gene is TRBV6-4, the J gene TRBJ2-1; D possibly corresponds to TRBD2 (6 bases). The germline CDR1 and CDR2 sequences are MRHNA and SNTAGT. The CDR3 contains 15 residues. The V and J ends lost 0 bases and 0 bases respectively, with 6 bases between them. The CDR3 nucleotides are TGTGCCAGCAGTGACTCTAGCGGCTCCTACAATGAGCAGTTCTTC. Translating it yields CASSDSSGSYNEQFF.

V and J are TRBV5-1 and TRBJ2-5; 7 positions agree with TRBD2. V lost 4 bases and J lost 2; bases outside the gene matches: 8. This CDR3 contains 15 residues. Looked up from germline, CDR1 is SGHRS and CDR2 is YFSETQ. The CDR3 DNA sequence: TGCGCCAGCAGCCTTCCCCGGGGGGTTCAAGAGACCCAGTACTTC. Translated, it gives CASSLPRGVQETQYF.

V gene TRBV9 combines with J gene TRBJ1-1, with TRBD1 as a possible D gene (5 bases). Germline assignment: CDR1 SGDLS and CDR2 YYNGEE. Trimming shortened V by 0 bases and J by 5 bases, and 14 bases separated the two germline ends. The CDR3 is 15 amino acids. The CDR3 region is CASSVGWGRGTEAFF. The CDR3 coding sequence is TGTGCCAGCAGCGTAGGGTGGGGGAGAGGGACTGAAGCTTTCTTT.

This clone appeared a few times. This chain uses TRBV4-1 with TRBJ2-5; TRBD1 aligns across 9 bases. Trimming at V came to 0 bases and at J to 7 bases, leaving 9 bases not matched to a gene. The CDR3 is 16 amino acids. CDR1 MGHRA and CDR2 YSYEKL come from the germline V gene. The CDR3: CASSQDHETGGRTQYF. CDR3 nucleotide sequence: TGCGCCAGCAGCCAAGATCATGAGACAGGGGGTAGGACCCAGTACTTC.

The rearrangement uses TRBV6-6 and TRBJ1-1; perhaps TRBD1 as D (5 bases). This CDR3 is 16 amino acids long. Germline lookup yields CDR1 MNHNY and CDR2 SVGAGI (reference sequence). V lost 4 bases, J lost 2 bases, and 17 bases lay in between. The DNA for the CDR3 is TGTGCCAGCAGTTCCAACCTTCAGGGATTTAACACTGAAGCTTTCTTT. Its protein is CASSSNLQGFNTEAFF.

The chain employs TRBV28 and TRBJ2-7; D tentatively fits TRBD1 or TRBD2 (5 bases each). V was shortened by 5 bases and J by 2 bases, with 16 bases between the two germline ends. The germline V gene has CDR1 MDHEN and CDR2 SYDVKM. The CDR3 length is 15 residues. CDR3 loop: CASSLPGTDTYEQYF. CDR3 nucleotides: TGTGCCAGCAGTCTCCCAGGGACGGATACCTACGAGCAGTACTTC.

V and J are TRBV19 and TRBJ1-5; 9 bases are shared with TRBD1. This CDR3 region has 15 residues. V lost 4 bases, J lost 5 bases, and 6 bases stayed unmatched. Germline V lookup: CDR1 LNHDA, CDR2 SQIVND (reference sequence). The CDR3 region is CASSKPGQGHQPQHF. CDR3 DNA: TGTGCCAGTAGTAAGCCGGGACAGGGCCATCAGCCCCAGCATTTT.

The CDR3, as DNA: TGTGCCAGCATAGTGGGATTCCCTAGCAATCAGCCCCAGCATTTT. Translating it yields CASIVGFPSNQPQHF. This chain links TRBV5-4 with TRBJ1-5; D call uncertain. V lost 6 bases to trimming and J lost 0 bases, with 13 bases between them. The CDR3 is made up of 15 amino acids. Germline V gene sequence: CDR1 SGHNT, CDR2 YYREEE (reference sequence).

The CDR3 bases are TGCGCCAGCAGCTTGTCCGGAGGTGAAAAACTGTTTTTT. It specifies CASSLSGGEKLFF. This chain links TRBV5-1 with TRBJ1-4, with D hard to call. The CDR3 extends over 13 amino acids. V was trimmed by 1 base and J by 7 bases, leaving 8 bases between them. Germline values: CDR1 SGHRS, CDR2 YFSETQ.

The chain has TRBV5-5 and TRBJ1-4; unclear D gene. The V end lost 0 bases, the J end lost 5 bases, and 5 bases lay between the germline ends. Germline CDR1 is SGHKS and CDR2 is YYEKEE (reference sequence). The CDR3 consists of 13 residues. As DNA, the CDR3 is TGTGCCAGCAGCTTGGTAGTAAATGAAAAACTGTTTTTT. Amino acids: CASSLVVNEKLFF.

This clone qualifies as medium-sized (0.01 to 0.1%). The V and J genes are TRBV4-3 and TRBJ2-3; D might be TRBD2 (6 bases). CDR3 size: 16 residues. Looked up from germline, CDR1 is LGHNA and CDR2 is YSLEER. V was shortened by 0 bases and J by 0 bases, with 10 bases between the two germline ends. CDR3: CASSQDGGYSTDTQYF. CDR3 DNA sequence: TGCGCCAGCAGCCAAGATGGGGGGTATAGCACAGATACGCAGTATTTT.